A selection of T cell receptor beta chains follows, all from one sample in a study of a mutant IDH1 vaccine in newly diagnosed glioma. The method was immunoSEQ multiplex PCR; TCRdb's version includes in-frame clones alone and lacks a portion of them. The sample has tens of thousands of clones; around 74% are singletons. The antigens of these receptors remain unknown. Sequencing was performed on PBMCs, taken from a glioma patient whose treatment included an IDH1 peptide vaccine. The receptors here all came from a man aged 50-59 years with glioma. Both conserved end residues are part of each CDR3. A D gene is named only where the DNA matches it firmly. Some rows mark clone size as missing; the rest say once, few, many or name a class of expanded clone.

TRBV19	-	-	TRBJ1-1	CASNTGVNTEAFF	TGTGCCAGTAATACAGGAGTGAACACTGAAGCTTTCTTT
TRBV5-5	once	TRBD1	TRBJ2-2	CASSLDTGANTGELFF	TGTGCCAGCAGTTTAGACACAGGGGCGAACACCGGGGAGCTGTTTTTT
TRBV5-1	-	-	TRBJ2-2	CASSRGGSTGELFF	TGCGCCAGCAGCCGAGGGGGGTCCACCGGGGAGCTGTTTTTT
TRBV9	-	TRBD1	TRBJ2-2	CASSVDPGGVTGELFF	TGTGCCAGCAGCGTAGACCCAGGGGGCGTCACCGGGGAGCTGTTTTTT
TRBV4-1	-	-	TRBJ1-2	CASSQSQNYGYTF	TGCGCCAGCAGCCAAAGCCAGAACTATGGCTACACCTTC
TRBV11-2	-	TRBD1	TRBJ2-7	CASSPTQGVPLGEQYF	TGTGCCAGCAGCCCGACGCAGGGGGTACCTCTGGGCGAGCAGTACTTC
TRBV5-6	-	-	TRBJ2-2	CASSPQGFGGELFF	TGTGCCAGCAGCCCGCAGGGCTTCGGCGGGGAGCTGTTTTTT
TRBV5-1	-	-	TRBJ2-5	CASSLPTGAWGAGETQYF	TGCGCCAGCAGCTTGCCCACAGGGGCATGGGGAGCGGGAGAGACCCAGTACTTC
TRBV4-1	-	TRBD1	TRBJ1-2	CASSQAHAGGYGYTF	TGCGCCAGCAGCCAAGCCCATGCAGGGGGCTATGGCTACACCTTC
TRBV7-2	-	-	TRBJ1-1	CASSLQGAHSAEAFF	TGTGCCAGCAGCTTACAAGGCGCACACAGCGCTGAAGCTTTCTTT
TRBV7-6	-	-	TRBJ2-3	CASSSPQTDTQYF	TGTGCCAGCAGCTCGCCGCAGACAGATACGCAGTATTTT
TRBV7-9	-	TRBD2	TRBJ2-1	CASSSTSGLAPIEQFF	TGTGCCAGCAGCTCGACCTCGGGACTAGCACCCATTGAGCAGTTCTTC
TRBV7-2	-	-	TRBJ1-1	CASSLIGKTEAFF	TGTGCCAGCAGCTTAATAGGGAAGACTGAAGCTTTCTTT
TRBV10-3	-	-	TRBJ1-2	CAITPTANYGYTF	TGTGCCATCACCCCGACAGCTAACTATGGCTACACCTTC
TRBV19	-	-	TRBJ1-2	CASSSYGAFRDGYTF	TGTGCCAGTAGTAGTTACGGGGCTTTCCGAGATGGCTACACCTTC
TRBV7-2	-	TRBD2	TRBJ2-5	CASSLRLFSGESQETQYF	TGTGCCAGCAGCCTCCGTCTTTTTAGCGGGGAAAGCCAAGAGACCCAGTACTTC
TRBV4-2	-	-	TRBJ2-7	CASSQEEETYEQYF	TGTGCCAGCAGCCAAGAAGAAGAGACTTACGAGCAGTACTTC
TRBV7-6	-	-	TRBJ1-1	CASSLGTEAFF	TGTGCCAGCAGCTTAGGGACAGAAGCTTTCTTT
TRBV10-3	-	-	TRBJ2-7	CAISDSAYEQYF	TGTGCCATCAGTGACTCAGCCTACGAGCAGTACTTC
TRBV6-1	few	TRBD1	TRBJ1-4	CASSDGTAPNEKLFF	TGTGCCAGCAGTGACGGGACAGCCCCTAATGAAAAACTGTTTTTT
TRBV30	once	TRBD2	TRBJ2-2	CAWNSFSGGARTGELFF	TGTGCCTGGAATTCCTTTAGCGGGGGGGCCCGCACCGGGGAGCTGTTTTTT
TRBV6-1	-	TRBD2	TRBJ2-3	CASSARLAGGTDTQYF	TGTGCCAGCAGTGCGAGACTAGCGGGGGGCACAGATACGCAGTATTTT
TRBV9	-	TRBD1	TRBJ2-1	CASSPPLTGGKEQFF	TGTGCCAGCAGCCCCCCCTTGACAGGGGGGAAGGAGCAGTTCTTC
TRBV19	-	-	TRBJ1-5	CASRTGGSNQPQHF	TGTGCCAGTAGGACGGGAGGGAGCAATCAGCCCCAGCATTTT